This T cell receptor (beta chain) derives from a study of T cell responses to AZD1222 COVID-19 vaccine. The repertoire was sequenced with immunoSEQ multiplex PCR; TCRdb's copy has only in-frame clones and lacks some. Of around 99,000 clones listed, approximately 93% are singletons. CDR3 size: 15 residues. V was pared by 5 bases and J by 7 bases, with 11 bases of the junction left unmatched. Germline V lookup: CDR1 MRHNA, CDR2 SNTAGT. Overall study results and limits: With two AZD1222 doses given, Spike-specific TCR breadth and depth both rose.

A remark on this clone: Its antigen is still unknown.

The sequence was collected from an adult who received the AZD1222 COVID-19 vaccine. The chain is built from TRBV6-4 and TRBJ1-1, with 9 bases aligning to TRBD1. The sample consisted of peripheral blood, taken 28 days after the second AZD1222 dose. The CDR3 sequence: CASSPGTGFKGEAFF. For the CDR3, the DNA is TGTGCCAGCAGTCCCGGGACAGGGTTTAAGGGTGAAGCTTTCTTT.